The 26 T cell receptor beta chains given below trace back to one sample, sequenced in a study of T cell responses to AZD1222 COVID-19 vaccine. Generated by immunoSEQ multiplex PCR, the TCRdb table keeps only in-frame clones and is missing some. The sample shows roughly 150,000 clones, roughly 92% of them seen only once. The sample was peripheral blood, taken 28 days after the second AZD1222 dose. The source of these receptors is an adult who received the AZD1222 COVID-19 vaccine.

This rearrangement joins TRBV18 to TRBJ1-1; D is undetermined. The germline CDR1 and CDR2 sequences are KGHSH and LQKENI. The CDR3 is 14 residues long. V was pared by 0 bases and J by 0 bases, with 5 bases between. The chain's CDR3 is CASSPPSLNTEAFF. CDR3 nucleotide sequence: TGTGCCAGCTCACCACCGTCCTTGAACACTGAAGCTTTCTTT.

V and J are TRBV24-1 and TRBJ2-5; 15 bases align to TRBD2. V lost 2 bases and J lost 5; bases outside the gene matches: 8. The CDR3 covers 18 residues. CDR1 is KGHDR and CDR2 is SFDVKD in the germline V gene. The CDR3 loop reads CATSDSRTSGRAGETQYF. The CDR3 DNA reads TGTGCCACCAGTGATTCGCGGACTAGCGGGAGGGCCGGGGAGACCCAGTACTTC.

This sequence joins TRBV27 and TRBJ2-6; D possibly uses TRBD1 or TRBD2 (5 bases each). V was shortened by 5 bases and J by 0 bases, with 17 bases between the two germline ends. The CDR3 contains 18 residues. Germline assignment: CDR1 MNHEY and CDR2 SMNVEV (reference sequence). The CDR3 region is CASSPEPHGGSGANVLTF. The CDR3 nucleotides read TGTGCCAGCAGTCCTGAACCTCATGGGGGCTCTGGGGCCAACGTCCTGACTTTC.

Concerning this clone itself: A junction end diverges from the germline sequence, so it may reflect a read error. V gene TRBV29-1 combines with J gene TRBJ1-2; D unresolved. The CDR3 covers 10 residues. In germline, CDR1 is SQVTM, CDR2 ANQGSEA. This CDR3 reads CSVQDYGYTF. The CDR3 DNA is TGCAGCGTTCAAGACTATGGCTACACCTTC.

The chain links TRBV4-2 to TRBJ1-1; D is uncertain. The germline gives CDR1 LGHNA, CDR2 YNFKEQ. CDR3 length equals 16 residues. The V and J ends lost 0 bases and 4 bases respectively, with 15 bases between them. The CDR3 is CASSQDGIETFTEAFF. CDR3 DNA: TGTGCCAGCAGCCAAGATGGGATCGAAACTTTCACTGAAGCTTTCTTT.

The V gene is TRBV7-8, the J gene TRBJ2-7; TRBD1 matches at 10 bases. J gave up 1 base and V 6 bases, and 6 bases lay outside the gene matches. Germline CDR1 reads SGHVS; CDR2 reads FQNEAQ. The CDR3 totals 15 residues. CDR3 bases: TGTGCCAGCAGACCAGACAGGGGGCCTTCCTACGAGCAGTACGTC. Residues: CASRPDRGPSYEQYV.

The rearrangement joins TRBV5-6 to TRBJ2-7, with 9 nucleotides matching TRBD1. Germline loops: CDR1 SGHDT, CDR2 YYEEEE. Trimming cost V 4 bases and J 4 bases; bases outside gene matches: 15. The CDR3 has 17 residues. The CDR3 nucleotides read TGTGCCAGCAGCCTCTCCATCGGGACAGGGATTCTGTACGAGCAGTACGTC. This sequence encodes CASSLSIGTGILYEQYV.

J is TRBJ1-5 and V is TRBV27; D gene unclear. The germline CDR1 and CDR2 sequences are MNHEY and SMNVEV (reference sequence). This CDR3 spans 13 amino acids. The V end lost 0 bases, the J end lost 5 bases, and 5 bases lay between the germline ends. CDR3 protein: CASSLSEDQPQHF. As DNA, the CDR3 is TGTGCCAGCAGTTTATCTGAAGATCAGCCCCAGCATTTT.

As DNA, the CDR3 is TGTGCCAGCAGCTTACTAGTTGGCGAGCAGTTCTTC. Translated, it gives CASSLLVGEQFF. The chain has TRBV7-9 and TRBJ2-1, with D hard to call. The germline V gene has CDR1 SEHNR and CDR2 FQNEAQ (reference sequence). CDR3 size: 12 residues. V was cut by 2 bases and J by 10 bases, with 9 bases left in between.

This clone came up once. This chain joins TRBV4-2 and TRBJ1-2, with 9 bases identical to TRBD1. Germline CDR1 reads LGHNA; CDR2 reads YNFKEQ. This CDR3 spans 14 amino acids. J was trimmed by 3 bases and V by 4 bases; bases with no gene match: 3. The CDR3 is CASSPGQGDYGYTF. The CDR3 bases are TGTGCCAGCAGCCCGGGACAGGGTGACTATGGCTACACCTTC.

The V call is TRBV29-1, the J call TRBJ2-3, with 7 bases fitting TRBD1. The CDR3 extends over 14 amino acids. Germline loops: CDR1 SQVTM, CDR2 ANQGSEA. Germline trimming cut 4 bases from V and 4 bases from J; bases unmatched to any gene: 8. The CDR3 nucleotides read TGCAGCGTTGTAGAGACAGGGTCAGCAGATACGCAGTATTTT. It specifies CSVVETGSADTQYF.

This chain connects TRBV19 to TRBJ1-3, with a possible D match to TRBD1 (6 bases). Germline CDR1 LNHDA, CDR2 SQIVND (reference sequence). The CDR3 loop spans 15 amino acids. The V and J ends lost 6 bases and 0 bases respectively, with 12 bases between them. The CDR3 sequence: CASRLGAHSGNTIYF. The CDR3 nucleotides read TGTGCCAGTAGACTGGGGGCCCACTCTGGAAACACCATATATTTT.

The DNA for the CDR3 is TGTGCCAGCGTACCGACAGGGAACCAGCCCCAGCATTTT. Its protein product is CASVPTGNQPQHF. The chain carries TRBV6-5 and TRBJ1-5, with 7 bases lining up with TRBD1. This CDR3 spans 13 amino acids. Germline V gene data show CDR1 as MNHEY and CDR2 as SVGAGI. The J segment lost 7 bases and the V segment lost 8 bases, leaving 8 bases of the junction unmatched.

This chain links TRBV7-8 with TRBJ2-5; D unresolved. Looked up from germline, CDR1 is SGHVS and CDR2 is FQNEAQ. The CDR3 contains 14 residues. V was pared by 5 bases and J by 0 bases, with 10 bases between. CDR3 nucleotides: TGTGCCAGCAGCCAAACCCCGTACCAAGAGACCCAGTACTTC. Translating it yields CASSQTPYQETQYF.

V is TRBV9 and J is TRBJ1-2; 7 bases line up with TRBD1. V lost 3 bases, J lost 8 bases, and 10 bases stayed unmatched. From germline, CDR1 is SGDLS and CDR2 YYNGEE. The CDR3 runs to 14 residues. CDR3 protein: CASSAPPEGGGYTF. CDR3 nucleotide sequence: TGTGCCAGCAGCGCCCCGCCGGAAGGGGGCGGCTACACCTTC.

J is TRBJ1-2 and V is TRBV20-1; D is unresolved. The germline V and J ends were trimmed by 4 bases and 5 bases, with 2 bases remaining between them. Germline values: CDR1 DFQATT, CDR2 SNEGSKA (reference sequence). This CDR3 is built from 9 residues. The CDR3 DNA reads TGCAGTGCTACGTATGGCTACACCTTC. Protein product: CSATYGYTF.

The J gene is TRBJ1-5, the V gene TRBV20-1; D perhaps matches TRBD1 (5 bases). There are 15 residues in the CDR3. V was clipped by 3 bases and J by 7 bases, with 19 bases between them. The V gene's germline CDR1 is DFQATT and CDR2 SNEGSKA (reference sequence). CDR3: CSASEESGSSQPQHF. As DNA, the CDR3 is TGCAGTGCTAGTGAGGAATCAGGGTCCAGCCAGCCCCAGCATTTT.

A single count supports this clone. The chain couples TRBV19 to TRBJ1-6, with D uncertain. Germline CDR1 LNHDA, CDR2 SQIVND (reference sequence). The CDR3 consists of 14 residues. Trimming took off 3 bases at V and 7 bases at J, with 10 bases between the two ends. Here the CDR3 reads CASSIGPPNSPLHF. The CDR3 DNA reads as TGTGCCAGTAGTATCGGGCCACCGAATTCACCCCTCCACTTT.

The chain links TRBV4-1 to TRBJ1-6, with 9 nucleotides matching TRBD1. The V and J ends lost 0 bases and 6 bases, in that order; junction bases with no gene match: 3. This CDR3 contains 16 residues. Germline V gene sequence: CDR1 MGHRA, CDR2 YSYEKL. This CDR3 reads CASSQETGGFNSPLHF. CDR3 in DNA: TGCGCCAGCAGCCAAGAAACAGGGGGCTTTAATTCACCCCTCCACTTT.

The chain combines TRBV11-2 with TRBJ2-2; no firm D call. The CDR3 sequence is 15 residues long. The V end was cut by 1 base, the J end by 0 bases, with 6 bases between. The V gene's germline CDR1 is SGHAT and CDR2 FQNNGV. This chain's CDR3 is CASSLGPTNTGELFF. Here the CDR3 DNA reads TGTGCCAGCAGCTTAGGTCCAACGAACACCGGGGAGCTGTTTTTT.

The chain carries TRBV7-3 and TRBJ1-1; TRBD1 aligns across 8 bases. With 2 bases clipped from V and 1 base from J, the junction kept 6 bases outside the gene matches. CDR3 length equals 16 residues. The V gene's germline CDR1 is SGHTA and CDR2 FQGTGA. The CDR3 loop reads CASSLEGTGGNTEAFF. The CDR3 region has the DNA TGTGCCAGCAGCTTAGAAGGGACAGGTGGGAACACTGAAGCTTTCTTT.

This chain uses TRBV4-2 with TRBJ1-5, with 8 bases that match TRBD1. V shed 3 bases and J 8 bases; nucleotides not matched to a gene: 12. The germline V gene encodes CDR1 LGHNA and CDR2 YNFKEQ. The CDR3 length is 16 residues. The CDR3 nucleotides are TGTGCCAGCAGCCAGGAAGACAGGGGAGGGTTTGAGCCCCAGCATTTT. As protein: CASSQEDRGGFEPQHF.

The chain carries TRBV6-1 and TRBJ1-6; D gene uncertain. The CDR3 covers 12 residues. The germline V gene has CDR1 MNHNS and CDR2 SASEGT. Trimming shortened V by 2 bases and J by 15 bases, and 11 bases separated the two germline ends. The CDR3 reads CASSEMGSFLHF. DNA for the CDR3: TGTGCCAGCAGTGAAATGGGTAGTTTCCTCCACTTT.

The V and J genes are TRBV10-3 and TRBJ2-1, with D hard to call. The ends were cut back, 8 bases at V and 3 bases at J, with 8 bases in the middle. Germline lookup yields CDR1 ENHRY and CDR2 SYGVKD. This CDR3 spans 12 amino acids. The CDR3 region has the DNA TGTGCCATCGCGGCGGTCTACAATGAGCAGTTCTTC. This translates into CAIAAVYNEQFF.

The chain has TRBV10-3 and TRBJ1-2; TRBD1 aligns across 7 bases. This CDR3 is 16 amino acids long. The V segment lost 0 bases and the J segment 1 base; nucleotides outside the gene matches: 5. Germline lookup yields CDR1 ENHRY and CDR2 SYGVKD. In nucleotides, the CDR3 is TGTGCCATCAGTGAGTCAATAACAGGGGATAACTATGGCTACACCTTC. It encodes CAISESITGDNYGYTF.

The chain uses TRBV7-9 and TRBJ2-7, with D possibly being TRBD2 (5 bases). The germline V gene has CDR1 SEHNR and CDR2 FQNEAQ (reference sequence). Trimming took off 4 bases at V and 2 bases at J, with 12 bases between the two ends. CDR3 size: 14 residues. CDR3 in DNA: TGTGCCAGCAGCTCAGGACTGCCCGCCTACGAGCAGTACTTC. Protein: CASSSGLPAYEQYF. The variable domain in full, completed from reference TRBV7-9 and TRBJ2-7, reads DTGVSQNPRHKITKRGQNVTFRCDPISEHNRLYWYRQTLGQGPEFLTYFQNEAQLEKSRLLSDRFSAERPKGSFSTLEIQRTEQGDSAMYLCASSSGLPAYEQYFGPGTRLTVT.